Presented here are 32 T cell receptor beta chains from one specimen sequenced in a study of blood T cells in healthy people across ages. Primers used in a second PCR of roughly 6 to 12 cycles were a sample-barcoded 5' primer and a J-beta primer mix. TCRdb used MiXCR to reprocess the 5' RACE reads, holding one entry per CDR3 protein. The sample holds about 1.8 million distinct CDR3 sequences; just under 50% are singletons and the top ten take around 2.1%. The sample was blood. All receptors derive from a woman aged 40 to 50 in good health.

This chain links TRBV12-5 with TRBJ1-2, with TRBD1 matching over 9 bases. Unmatched junction bases numbered 13, after V lost 5 bases and J lost 6 bases. This CDR3 is 16 amino acids long. Germline lookup yields CDR1 LGHNT and CDR2 FRNRAP. The CDR3 loop reads CASGSPGTGKEDGYTF. CDR3 in DNA: TGTGCTAGTGGTAGTCCCGGGACAGGGAAGGAGGATGGCTACACCTTC.

This clonotype has just a few counts. The chain is built from TRBV24-1 and TRBJ2-7; D is ambiguous. Trimming removed 9 bases from V and 6 bases from J, with 5 bases in between. The CDR3 runs to 9 residues. The germline V gene encodes CDR1 KGHDR and CDR2 SFDVKD. The chain's CDR3 is CATDGEQYF. CDR3 DNA sequence: TGTGCCACCGATGGCGAGCAGTACTTC.

The chain uses TRBV20-1 and TRBJ2-7; the D gene is possibly TRBD1 (6 bases). CDR1 and CDR2 from the germline V gene are DFQATT and SNEGSKA (reference sequence). CDR3 length equals 14 residues. The ends were cut back, 4 bases at V and 0 bases at J, with 13 bases in the middle. The DNA of the CDR3 is TGCAGTGCTACCCGGACAGTTAGCTCCTACGAGCAGTACTTC. Encoded protein: CSATRTVSSYEQYF.

This chain uses TRBV7-2 with TRBJ1-4, with D unclear. CDR1 and CDR2 from the germline V gene are SGHTA and FQGNSA. The CDR3 has 14 amino acids. Trimming left V 6 bases short and J 6 bases short, with 14 bases between. CDR3 region: CASRNRQRDEKLFF. The CDR3 nucleotides are TGTGCCAGCAGGAACCGTCAAAGGGATGAAAAACTGTTTTTT.

This clonotype came up a few times. The chain is built from TRBV28 and TRBJ1-2; 7 bases fit TRBD1. J gave up 4 bases and V 9 bases, and 23 bases lay outside the gene matches. The germline CDR1 and CDR2 sequences are MDHEN and SYDVKM. The CDR3 runs 18 residues. The DNA of the CDR3 is TGTGCCAGTACTACCCCTCTTCCCGGGGGACAGACCTTCTATGGCTACACCTTC. Translating it yields CASTTPLPGGQTFYGYTF.

The V gene is TRBV6-4, the J gene TRBJ2-4; 11 bases line up with TRBD2. The J call is uncertain, as TRBJ2-7 better fits the DNA end. Per the germline V gene, CDR1 is MRHNA and CDR2 is SNTAGT. The CDR3 runs to 15 residues. CDR3 DNA sequence: TGTGCCAGCAGTGAATTGACTAGCGGGGCGTACGAGCAGTACTTC. Translation: CASSELTSGAYEQYF.

The chain couples TRBV6-5 to TRBJ1-4; D is uncertain. V was cut by 5 bases and J by 0 bases, with 10 bases left in between. Germline V gives CDR1 MNHEY, CDR2 SVGAGI. The CDR3 length is 15 residues. The CDR3 sequence: CASSSTGPTNEKLFF. The CDR3 DNA reads as TGTGCCAGCAGTAGTACGGGCCCAACTAATGAAAAACTGTTTTTT.

The chain links TRBV5-6 to TRBJ2-1; TRBD2 agrees at 7 bases. Near its end, the DNA agrees better with TRBJ2-7, so the J call may be wrong. CDR3 length equals 15 residues. Germline V lookup: CDR1 SGHDT, CDR2 YYEEEE. The CDR3 sequence is CASSLGGRDAYEQYF. The CDR3 DNA reads TGTGCCAGCAGCTTGGGGGGGAGGGATGCCTACGAGCAGTACTTC.

This clonotype was seen more than once but under ten times. The V call is TRBV5-1, the J call TRBJ2-3; D is possibly TRBD1 (6 bases). The V end lost 4 bases, the J end lost 2 bases, and 14 bases lay between the germline ends. Germline loops: CDR1 SGHRS, CDR2 YFSETQ. The CDR3 has 15 residues. The CDR3 nucleotides read TGCGCCAGCAGCACCGGGACAATTCCCACAGATACGCAGTATTTT. Its translation: CASSTGTIPTDTQYF.

The gene calls are TRBV7-6 and TRBJ2-1; possible D gene TRBD2, 6 bases. CDR3 length: 16 amino acids. V lost 1 base, J lost 4 bases, and 14 bases lay in between. Germline V lookup: CDR1 SGHVS, CDR2 FNYEAQ. The CDR3 DNA reads TGTGCCAGCAGCTTAGGGCGGGAAGGCGGGTACAATGAGCAGTTCTTC. This gives the protein CASSLGREGGYNEQFF.

This clonotype has just a few counts. This chain uses TRBV29-1 with TRBJ2-1; TRBD2 aligns across 11 bases. The V gene end was trimmed by 7 bases and the J gene end by 3 bases; junction bases not matched to a gene: 14. The CDR3 sequence is 17 residues long. Looked up from germline, CDR1 is SQVTM and CDR2 is ANQGSEA. The CDR3 DNA sequence: TGCAGCGGAGCGGGTCTAGCGGGGGGACCCCACTACAATGAGCAGTTCTTC. Protein: CSGAGLAGGPHYNEQFF.

This rearrangement joins TRBV20-1 to TRBJ2-7; TRBD2 matches at 9 bases. There are 14 residues in the CDR3. V was clipped by 2 bases and J by 5 bases; unmatched bases: 7. Germline V CDR1 and CDR2: DFQATT, SNEGSKA (reference sequence). Written as DNA, the CDR3 is TGCAGTGCTAGAAGCTCGCGGGGGGGCGACGAGCAGTACTTC. Translated: CSARSSRGGDEQYF.

This clonotype was counted between two and nine times. The rearrangement uses TRBV7-2 and TRBJ1-2; no firm D call. Germline loops: CDR1 SGHTA, CDR2 FQGNSA. V dropped 0 bases and J dropped 8 bases, with 13 bases sitting between them. CDR3 length equals 14 residues. CDR3: CASSLAGPGSGYTF. DNA of the CDR3: TGTGCCAGCAGCTTAGCCGGTCCGGGGTCGGGCTACACCTTC.

The sample holds a few counts of this clonotype. J is TRBJ2-7 and V is TRBV6-1, with TRBD1 identical over 10 bases. CDR1 and CDR2 from the germline V gene are MNHNS and SASEGT. Trimming at V came to 1 base and at J to 4 bases, leaving 4 bases not matched to a gene. The CDR3 is 15 residues long. CDR3 in DNA: TGTGCCAGCAGTGAAGGGGGACAGGGGAGGTACGAGCAGTACTTC. Translated: CASSEGGQGRYEQYF.

J is TRBJ2-5 and V is TRBV29-1; 8 bases match TRBD1. Germline CDR1 reads SQVTM; CDR2 reads ANQGSEA. The CDR3 is made up of 12 amino acids. V was pared by 4 bases and J by 7 bases, with 5 bases of the junction left unmatched. CDR3 DNA: TGCAGCGTTGGACAGGGGAAGGGGACCCAGTACTTC. Translation gives CSVGQGKGTQYF. The entire variable domain, with the rest obtained from reference TRBV29-1 and TRBJ2-5, is as follows: SAVISQKPSRDICQRGTSLTIQCQVDSQVTMMFWYRQQPGQSLTLIATANQGSEATYESGFVIDKFPISRPNLTFSTLTVSNMSPEDSSIYLCSVGQGKGTQYFGPGTRLLVL.

The chain combines TRBV12-3 or TRBV12-4 with TRBJ2-3; 11 nucleotides align to TRBD2. The J segment lost 0 bases and the V segment lost 3 bases, leaving 5 bases of the junction unmatched. The CDR3 length is 17 residues. The CDR3 bases are TGTGCCAGCAGTTTTTCTAGCGGGGGGCGAAGCACAGATACGCAGTATTTT. This gives the protein CASSFSSGGRSTDTQYF.

V gene TRBV10-3 combines with J gene TRBJ2-5; 7 bases line up with TRBD2. Germline CDR1 is ENHRY and CDR2 is SYGVKD. This CDR3 comprises 14 residues. The V gene end was trimmed by 7 bases and the J gene end by 2 bases; junction bases not matched to a gene: 7. DNA for the CDR3: TGTGCCATCAAACCTAGCGGCGCACAAGAGACCCAGTACTTC. It encodes CAIKPSGAQETQYF.

J is TRBJ1-2 and V is TRBV29-1, with a tentative D call TRBD1 (5 bases). Between the trimmed V and J ends, which lost 4 bases and 6 bases, there was a span of 12 bases. Per germline, CDR1 SQVTM and CDR2 ANQGSEA. CDR3 length: 12 residues. CDR3 DNA sequence: TGCAGCGTTGGGGAGGGGCAACATGGCTACACCTTC. This sequence encodes CSVGEGQHGYTF.

The chain couples TRBV7-9 to TRBJ1-2; the D gene is possibly TRBD1 (5 bases). Germline V gene data show CDR1 as SEHNR and CDR2 as FQNEAQ (reference sequence). V lost 6 bases and J 6 bases, leaving 14 bases between the germline ends. This CDR3 is built from 13 residues. CDR3 in amino acids: CASRGAGTNGYTF. As DNA, the CDR3 is TGTGCCAGCAGAGGGGCCGGGACGAATGGCTACACCTTC.

On this clonotype: This may come from a read error, since a much larger clone is one base off. The V gene is TRBV14, the J gene TRBJ2-5; D unresolved. V was shortened by 2 bases and J by 0 bases, with 4 bases between the two germline ends. Germline V gene data show CDR1 as SGHDN and CDR2 as FVKESK. The CDR3 sequence is 13 residues long. CDR3 protein: CASSQLNQETQYF. The CDR3 bases are TGTGCCAGCAGCCAATTGAACCAAGAGACCCAGTACTTC.

On this clonotype: The missing conserved phenylalanine or tryptophan at the end of this CDR3 makes a read error likely. The chain recombines TRBV13 with TRBJ2-4; 7 positions match TRBD2. CDR1 and CDR2 (germline): PRHDT, FYEKMQ (reference sequence). J gave up 13 bases and V 4 bases, and 7 bases lay outside the gene matches. This CDR3 spans 12 amino acids. The CDR3 sequence: CASSSAGKEQYL. As DNA, the CDR3 is TGTGCCAGCAGCTCAGCGGGGAAAGAGCAGTACCTC.

This chain uses TRBV5-1 with TRBJ2-7; D is possibly TRBD2 (5 bases). The J call may be incorrect, as the DNA end agrees better with TRBJ2-5. Germline values: CDR1 SGHRS, CDR2 YFSETQ. The CDR3 loop spans 12 amino acids. CDR3 protein: CASRRAPETQYF. The CDR3 bases are TGCGCCAGCAGGAGGGCTCCAGAGACCCAGTACTTC.

In DNA, the CDR3 is TGTGCCAGCAGTCAAAGCACCTTTTCCTACGAGCAGTACTTC. Translated, it gives CASSQSTFSYEQYF. The chain recombines TRBV6-2 or TRBV6-3 with TRBJ2-7; D not resolved. Trimming cost V 5 bases and J 1 base, with 12 bases left between them. CDR3 length: 14 residues. Germline CDR1 reads MNHEY; CDR2 reads SVGEGT.

Points on this clonotype: The junction differs from germline at one of its ends, possibly a read error. The chain combines TRBV4-1 with TRBJ2-5; D call uncertain. Per the germline V gene, CDR1 is MGHRA and CDR2 is YSYEKL. This CDR3 has 15 residues. CDR3 bases: TGCACCAGCAGCCAAGATCACGGTGTTCAAGAGACCCAGTACTTC. This codes for CTSSQDHGVQETQYF.

CDR3 nucleotide sequence: TGTGCCAGCAGCTCGGCCCCTAGGACTAACTATGGCTACACCTTC. Encoded protein: CASSSAPRTNYGYTF. The chain recombines TRBV13 with TRBJ1-2; no clear D. Germline CDR1 reads PRHDT; CDR2 reads FYEKMQ (reference sequence). The CDR3 runs 15 residues. Trimming cost V 4 bases and J 0 bases, with 12 bases left between them.

The chain combines TRBV20-1 with TRBJ2-1, with TRBD2 as a possible D gene (5 bases). Germline V CDR1 and CDR2: DFQATT, SNEGSKA (reference sequence). The CDR3 totals 14 residues. V dropped 6 bases and J dropped 3 bases, with 15 bases sitting between them. For the CDR3, the DNA is TGCAGTGCGCATGGAGGCCTTTTCTACAATGAGCAGTTCTTC. Translating gives CSAHGGLFYNEQFF.

This clonotype occurred a few times. V is TRBV7-2 and J is TRBJ2-7; no clear D. Trimming took 5 bases from V and 4 from J, leaving 9 bases between them. Germline CDR1 reads SGHTA; CDR2 reads FQGNSA. CDR3 length equals 12 residues. CDR3 sequence reads: CASSLLVYEQYF. DNA for the CDR3: TGTGCCAGCAGCCTGCTCGTTTACGAGCAGTACTTC.

The V call is TRBV4-3, the J call TRBJ2-3, with D uncertain. CDR3 size: 15 residues. Between the trimmed V and J ends, which lost 1 base and 1 base, there was a span of 9 bases. Germline V CDR1 and CDR2: LGHNA, YSLEER. CDR3 sequence: CASSQGSQGTDTQYF. CDR3 nucleotide sequence: TGCGCCAGCAGCCAAGGATCGCAGGGCACAGATACGCAGTATTTT.

V usage is TRBV9 and J usage is TRBJ1-4; perhaps TRBD1 as D (6 bases). The ends were cut back, 1 base at V and 5 bases at J, with 12 bases in the middle. The germline CDR1 and CDR2 sequences are SGDLS and YYNGEE. This CDR3 is built from 15 residues. The CDR3 DNA sequence: TGTGCCAGCAGCGTATCTGGGGGCCCAAATGAAAAACTGTTTTTT. It specifies CASSVSGGPNEKLFF.

The chain uses TRBV20-1 and TRBJ2-7, with D uncertain. Trimming took 1 base from V and 5 from J, leaving 12 bases between them. The CDR3 totals 13 residues. CDR1 is DFQATT, CDR2 SNEGSKA, per germline (reference sequence). The DNA for the CDR3 is TGCAGTGCTAGAGTTGAACTCCCTCACGAGCAGTACTTC. Protein product: CSARVELPHEQYF.

This clonotype was counted ten times or more. The chain uses TRBV29-1 and TRBJ2-4; 8 positions match TRBD1. V was pared by 6 bases and J by 5 bases, with 6 bases of the junction left unmatched. Germline CDR1 and CDR2: SQVTM and ANQGSEA. This CDR3 contains 13 residues. The CDR3 DNA is TGCAGCGTCCAGGGACAGGTGCAAAACATTCAGTACTTC. Encoded protein: CSVQGQVQNIQYF.

The genes are TRBV11-3 and TRBJ2-7; TRBD1 is a possible D gene (6 bases). Germline CDR1 and CDR2: SGHNT and YENEEA. V was shortened by 4 bases and J by 2 bases, with 9 bases between the two germline ends. This CDR3 region has 13 residues. CDR3 loop: CASSYRVTYEQYF. The CDR3 coding sequence is TGTGCCAGCAGCTACAGGGTCACCTACGAGCAGTACTTC.